This TCR beta chain was profiled in a study of OX40 agonist ivuxolimab in advanced cancers. The wider study: Given to patients was ivuxolimab, an agonistic anti-OX40 (CD134) antibody.

The table came from immunoSEQ multiplex PCR; TCRdb's copy has only in-frame clones and leaves some out. The sample holds nearly 80,000 clones; about 83% are singletons and the top ten take 25%. General observations from the study: Circulating CD4+ and CD8+ T cells showed clonal expansion by week 6 at 0.1 to 3.0 mg/kg.

V lost 5 bases to trimming and J lost 11 bases, with 18 bases between them. The CDR3 extends over 13 amino acids. Germline-derived CDR1 and CDR2 are MNHEY and SVGAGI. Systemic immunosuppression or a history of autoimmune disease excluded patients. A word on this clone: Its antigen remains unidentified.

The gene calls are TRBV6-5 and TRBJ1-1; maybe TRBD1 (5 bases). The material sequenced was CD4+ or CD8+ T cells sorted from blood, taken in a trial of the OX40 agonist ivuxolimab. This receptor was obtained from an adult with an advanced solid tumor such as melanoma, head and neck, liver or kidney cancer. The CDR3 region is CASSKGTGGPAFF. DNA of the CDR3: TGTGCCAGCAGTAAGGGAACGGGGGGACCGGCTTTCTTT.